This passage covers 2 T cell receptor beta chains from one sample sequenced in a study of blood T cell repertoires in COVID-19. Repertoires were generated with immunoSEQ multiplex PCR, while TCRdb's copy carries only in-frame clones and drops some. Of roughly 240,000 clones listed, around 90% were seen once; the top ten hold less than 0.9%. Sequenced: PBMCs or T cells enriched from blood (not recorded which). The source is a man aged 50 or older who had been exposed to COVID-19.

This clone has just one count. V and J are TRBV27 and TRBJ1-2, with D possibly being TRBD1 (5 bases). Looked up from germline, CDR1 is MNHEY and CDR2 is SMNVEV (reference sequence). CDR3 size: 14 residues. V was pared by 2 bases and J by 4 bases, with 11 bases between. CDR3 loop: CASSLRGFGYGYTF. The CDR3 DNA reads TGTGCCAGCAGTTTACGGGGGTTCGGCTATGGCTACACCTTC.

This clone was counted a single time. The rearrangement joins TRBV18 to TRBJ2-3, with TRBD1 identical over 10 bases. With V trimmed by 3 bases and J by 4 bases, 1 base remained unmatched. Germline V gives CDR1 KGHSH, CDR2 LQKENI. This CDR3 has 14 residues. The CDR3 spells CASSPGQGPDTQYF. The CDR3 DNA reads TGTGCCAGCTCACCGGGACAGGGGCCAGATACGCAGTATTTT.